Below are 12 T cell receptor beta chains sequenced from a single sample in a study of T cells in Graves' hyperthyroidism and ophthalmopathy (dated by TCRdb to between 2018 and 2021). The library was generated by multiplex PCR. Sequenced using an Illumina HiSeq 2000. TCR beta CDR3 regions were amplified from RNA transcripts. The first round of RT-PCR for the TCR CDR3 was performed with the HTBI primer set and the Qiagen OneStep RT-PCR kit. Through fastp at Q25 and MiXCR, TCRdb rebuilt clones from the public reads, retaining in-frame beta chains. Entries are consolidated by CDR3 protein sequence, retaining the most common genes and DNA. Recorded for this sample are 96,000 or so distinct CDR3 sequences; 51% of them occurred a single time. Clones ranked in the top ten supply less than 30% of the sample. Sequenced material: blood. These receptors all come from a woman between 40 and 55 years old with Graves' hyperthyroidism.

The chain couples TRBV15 to TRBJ2-2; D gene uncertain. Germline CDR1 is LNHNV and CDR2 is YYDKDF (reference sequence). The CDR3 contains 13 residues. For the CDR3, the DNA is TGTCCCTCCGAGCCTCCGAACACCGGGGAGCTGTTTTTT. It yields the protein CPSEPPNTGELFF.

This clonotype was detected ten times or more. Relative to the germline gene, one junction end is altered; a read error may explain this. The J gene is TRBJ2-7, the V gene TRBV29-1; 7 bases fit TRBD1. The CDR3 runs 14 residues. Per the germline V gene, CDR1 is SQVTM and CDR2 is ANQGSEA. CDR3 loop: CSVEETGLIYEQYF. CDR3 in DNA: TGCAGCGTCGAAGAGACAGGGTTAATCTACGAGCAGTACTTC.

This clonotype was observed at least ten times. The chain joins TRBV5-6 to TRBJ2-7; D may correspond to TRBD1 or TRBD2 (6 bases each). The V gene lost 4 bases and the J gene lost 4 bases, with 18 bases spanning the gap. This CDR3 has 15 residues. Germline V lookup: CDR1 SGHDT, CDR2 YYEEEE. The chain's CDR3 is CASSPRGELSYEQYF. In DNA, the CDR3 is TGTGCCAGCAGCCCTAGGGGGGAGCTGTCGTACGAGCAGTACTTC.

This clonotype was picked up a small number of times. The chain combines TRBV25-1 with TRBJ2-7; D gene unclear. There are 13 residues in the CDR3. With 8 bases removed from V and 4 bases from J, the gap between germline ends came to 15 bases. The germline CDR1 and CDR2 sequences are MGHDK and SYGVNS. In DNA, the CDR3 is TGTGCCAGCCCCCCACTCGCGGTATACGAGCAGTACTTC. Its protein product is CASPPLAVYEQYF.

The table lists this clonotype with a count of one. The gene calls are TRBV9 and TRBJ1-6; 10 bases line up with TRBD1. Germline assignment: CDR1 SGDLS and CDR2 YYNGEE. J gave up 9 bases and V 5 bases, and 8 bases lay outside the gene matches. The CDR3 extends over 15 amino acids. The CDR3 is CASSEVGQGFSPLHF. CDR3 DNA sequence: TGTGCCAGCAGTGAAGTGGGACAGGGGTTTTCACCCCTCCACTTT.

This clonotype appeared many times. This chain uses TRBV5-8 with TRBJ1-2, with 10 bases lining up with TRBD1. The CDR3 runs to 16 residues. Germline CDR1 SGHTS, CDR2 YDEGEE. Trimming took 0 bases from V and 7 from J; bases not matched to a gene: 9. CDR3 in DNA: TGTGCCAGCAGCTTGGGCGCCGTCGACAGGGGGCTTGGCTACACCTTC. Residues: CASSLGAVDRGLGYTF.

Notes on this clonotype: This may stem from a read error, because a much larger clone lies one nucleotide away. The chain links TRBV7-8 to TRBJ2-7; D tentatively reads TRBD1 or TRBD2 (5 bases each). This CDR3 region has 15 residues. Germline V gives CDR1 SGHVS, CDR2 FQNEAQ. V shed 2 bases and J shed 2 bases, with 13 bases lying between them. CDR3 amino acids: CASSLLGEGPYEQYF. CDR3 nucleotides: TGTGCCAGCAGCTTACTCGGTGAGGGGCCCTACGAGCAGTACTTC. The whole variable domain, filled in from reference TRBV7-8 and TRBJ2-7, reads GAGVSQSPRYKVAKRGQDVALRCDPISGHVSLFWYQQALGQGPEFLTYFQNEAQLDKSGLPSDRFFAERPEGSVSTLKIQRTQQEDSAVYLCASSLLGEGPYEQYFGPGTRLTVT.

The genes are TRBV4-1 and TRBJ1-2; D call uncertain. The germline gives CDR1 MGHRA, CDR2 YSYEKL. The germline V and J ends were trimmed by 4 bases and 4 bases, with 13 bases remaining between them. CDR3 size: 14 residues. The CDR3 DNA reads as TGCGCCAGCAGCCCCTATGACCCTTTCTATGGCTACACCTTC. Translating gives CASSPYDPFYGYTF.

This clonotype was seen a handful of times. This rearrangement joins TRBV12-3 or TRBV12-4 to TRBJ1-2; D is unresolved. The CDR3 loop spans 13 amino acids. Trimming took 4 bases from V and 1 from J, leaving 7 bases between them. Here the CDR3 DNA reads TGTGCCAGCAGTTCAAGGATTAACTATGGCTACACCTTC. This encodes CASSSRINYGYTF.

In this sample, this clonotype turned up a few times. Relative to the germline gene, one junction end is altered; a read error may explain this. This rearrangement joins TRBV7-2 to TRBJ2-7; a possible D gene is TRBD2 (5 bases). The CDR3 runs to 13 residues. The germline V gene encodes CDR1 SGHTA and CDR2 FQGNSA. DNA for the CDR3: TGTGCCAGCAGCTTTGTCAACACCGGGGAGCTGTACTTC. Protein product: CASSFVNTGELYF.

Many counts were recorded for this clonotype. This rearrangement joins TRBV7-2 to TRBJ2-3, with D maybe TRBD2 (5 bases). CDR1 and CDR2 from the germline V gene are SGHTA and FQGNSA. The V end lost 5 bases, the J end lost 3 bases, and 12 bases lay between the germline ends. The length of the CDR3 is 14 residues. This CDR3 reads CASSRWTQTDTQYF. The CDR3 nucleotides read TGTGCCAGCAGCCGTTGGACTCAAACAGATACGCAGTATTTT. The whole variable domain, filled in from reference TRBV7-2 and TRBJ2-3, reads GAGVSQSPSNKVTEKGKDVELRCDPISGHTALYWYRQSLGQGLEFLIYFQGNSAPDKSGLPSDRFSAERTGGSVSTLTIQRTQQEDSAVYLCASSRWTQTDTQYFGPGTRLTVL.

About this clonotype itself: The junction does not match germline at one end; this may be a read error. The V and J genes are TRBV5-1 and TRBJ2-6, with D possibly being TRBD1 (5 bases). Germline V CDR1 and CDR2: SGHRS, YFSETQ. There are 16 residues in the CDR3. CDR3 amino acids: CASSLMVGTGANALTF. The CDR3 region has the DNA TGCGCCAGCAGCTTGATGGTGGGCACTGGGGCCAACGCCCTGACTTTC.